Sequencing of this TCR beta chain was carried out in a study of T cells after yellow fever vaccination. Only a few counts were recorded for this clonotype. 5'RACE template switching produced TCR cDNA carrying a universal primer site and UMIs. Via MiXCR, TCRdb re-called the 5' RACE reads, giving one row per CDR3 protein. The sample has some 320,000 distinct CDR3 sequences, 7.5% to 9% seen once; the top ten hold about a sixth. This clonotype was sampled from a man in his late teens or twenties who received the YFV17D yellow fever vaccine. Sequencing used PBMCs, obtained on the day of the first yellow fever vaccination.

CDR3 sequence (DNA): TGTGCCAGTAGCCGGGACAGTCTTTCGGGGCAGTTCTTC. The encoded protein is CASSRDSLSGQFF. The chain uses TRBV19 and TRBJ2-1; 7 nucleotides line up with TRBD1. The CDR3 runs to 13 residues. Germline loops: CDR1 LNHDA, CDR2 SQIVND (reference sequence). The junction had 11 bases not matched to a gene; V was cut back by 6 bases and J by 12 bases.